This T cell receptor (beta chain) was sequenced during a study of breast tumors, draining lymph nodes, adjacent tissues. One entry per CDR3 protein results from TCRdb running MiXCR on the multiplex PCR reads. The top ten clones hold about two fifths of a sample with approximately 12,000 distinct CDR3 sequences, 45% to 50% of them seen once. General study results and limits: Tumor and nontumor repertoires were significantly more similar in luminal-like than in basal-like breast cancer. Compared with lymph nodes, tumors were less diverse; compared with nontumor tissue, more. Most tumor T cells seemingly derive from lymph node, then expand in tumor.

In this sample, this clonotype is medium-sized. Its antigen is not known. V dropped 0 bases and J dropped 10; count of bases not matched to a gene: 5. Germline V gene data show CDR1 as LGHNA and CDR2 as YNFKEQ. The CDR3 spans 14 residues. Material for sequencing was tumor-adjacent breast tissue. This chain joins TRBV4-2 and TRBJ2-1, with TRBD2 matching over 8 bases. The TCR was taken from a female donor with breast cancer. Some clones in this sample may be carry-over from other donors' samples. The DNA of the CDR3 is TGTGCCAGCAGCCAAGATAAGCGGGAGCGGGAGCAGTTCTTC. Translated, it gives CASSQDKREREQFF.